A selection of T cell receptor beta chains follows, all from one sample in a study of cytomegalovirus exposure and HLA in healthy donors. Profiling relied on immunoSEQ multiplex PCR, and the TCRdb table lists in-frame clones only, not all of them. Of more than 130,000 clones in the sample, 80% to 90% are singletons; the top ten hold roughly 7.7%. The sequenced sample was PBMCs. The source of these receptors is a woman aged 18-29 years in good health and CMV-seropositive. Each CDR3 is given with its conserved first and last residue. Each record gives: clone size, V gene, J gene, D gene, CDR3 DNA, CDR3 protein. D genes are given only for firm matches. Clone size is given for some rows only: seen once, a few or many times, or a class if the clone is expanded.

abundance: NA
v_gene: TRBV5-6
j_gene: TRBJ1-1
d_gene: TRBD1
CDR3nt: TGTGCCAGCAGCTTGGGACAGGGTTACACTGAAGCTTTCTTT
CDR3aa: CASSLGQGYTEAFF

abundance: NA
v_gene: TRBV5-1
j_gene: TRBJ2-5
d_gene: NA
CDR3nt: TGCGCCAGCAGCTTAGGGGTTGCCGACCTAGAGACCCAGTACTTC
CDR3aa: CASSLGVADLETQYF

abundance: once
v_gene: TRBV5-1
j_gene: TRBJ2-7
d_gene: TRBD1
CDR3nt: TGCGCCAGGATATTTGTGAGGGTCAGGGGGTCCCCCTACGAGCAGTACTTC
CDR3aa: CARIFVRVRGSPYEQYF

abundance: NA
v_gene: TRBV2
j_gene: TRBJ2-3
d_gene: NA
CDR3nt: TGTGCCAGCAGTGAAGAGCGGGCCCCAGATACGCAGTATTTT
CDR3aa: CASSEERAPDTQYF

abundance: few
v_gene: TRBV19
j_gene: TRBJ1-2
d_gene: NA
CDR3nt: TGTGCCAGCTTAACCGGGACACCCGATGGCTACACCTTC
CDR3aa: CASLTGTPDGYTF

abundance: NA
v_gene: TRBV6-4
j_gene: TRBJ2-3
d_gene: TRBD2
CDR3nt: TGTGCCAGCAGTAAGACTAGCGGGAGCACAGATACGCAGTATTTT
CDR3aa: CASSKTSGSTDTQYF

abundance: NA
v_gene: TRBV18
j_gene: TRBJ2-3
d_gene: TRBD2
CDR3nt: TGTGCCAGCTCACCAAAGGTGAGCGGGGGCACAGATACGCAGTATTTT
CDR3aa: CASSPKVSGGTDTQYF

abundance: NA
v_gene: TRBV10-3
j_gene: TRBJ1-2
d_gene: TRBD1
CDR3nt: TGTGCCATCAGTGAGGCACAGGGGCGTTCTTATGGCTACACCTTC
CDR3aa: CAISEAQGRSYGYTF

abundance: NA
v_gene: TRBV6-5
j_gene: TRBJ2-5
d_gene: TRBD1
CDR3nt: TGTGCCAGCAGGCAGGGGGTGGAGGAGACCCAGTACTTC
CDR3aa: CASRQGVEETQYF

abundance: NA
v_gene: TRBV7-9
j_gene: TRBJ2-1
d_gene: TRBD2
CDR3nt: TGTGCCAGCAGCCCGCGGACTAGCGGGGGAAGCTCCTACAATGAGCAGTTCTTC
CDR3aa: CASSPRTSGGSSYNEQFF

abundance: NA
v_gene: TRBV5-1
j_gene: TRBJ1-4
d_gene: TRBD1
CDR3nt: TGCGCCAGCAGCCTACAAGACAGGGGGGCTAATGAAAAACTGTTTTTT
CDR3aa: CASSLQDRGANEKLFF

abundance: NA
v_gene: TRBV6-1
j_gene: TRBJ1-5
d_gene: NA
CDR3nt: TGTGCCGGGACCACAGGGATGGAGCCCCAGCATTTT
CDR3aa: CAGTTGMEPQHF

abundance: few
v_gene: TRBV6-4
j_gene: TRBJ2-2
d_gene: NA
CDR3nt: TGTGCCAGCAGTGACTCGAAGGAAGGCCGGGGGAACACCGGGGAGCTGTTTTTT
CDR3aa: CASSDSKEGRGNTGELFF

abundance: NA
v_gene: TRBV7-9
j_gene: TRBJ1-2
d_gene: NA
CDR3nt: TGTGCCGTAAAGGAGTACTATGGCTACACCTTC
CDR3aa: CAVKEYYGYTF